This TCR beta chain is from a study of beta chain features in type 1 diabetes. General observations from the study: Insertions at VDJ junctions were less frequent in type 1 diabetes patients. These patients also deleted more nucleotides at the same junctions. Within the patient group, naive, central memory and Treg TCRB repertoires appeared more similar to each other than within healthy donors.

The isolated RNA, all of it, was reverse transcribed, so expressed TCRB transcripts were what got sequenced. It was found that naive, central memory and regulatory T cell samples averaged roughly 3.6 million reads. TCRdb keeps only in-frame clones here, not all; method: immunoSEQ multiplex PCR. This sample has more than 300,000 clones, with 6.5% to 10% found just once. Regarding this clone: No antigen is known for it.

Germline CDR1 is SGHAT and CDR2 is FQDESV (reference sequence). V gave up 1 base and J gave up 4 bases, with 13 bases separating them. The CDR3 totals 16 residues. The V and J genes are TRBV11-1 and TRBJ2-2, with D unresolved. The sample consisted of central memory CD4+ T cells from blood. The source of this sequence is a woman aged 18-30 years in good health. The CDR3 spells CASSLGWMAGTGELFF. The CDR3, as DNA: TGTGCCAGCAGCTTAGGGTGGATGGCAGGCACCGGGGAGCTGTTTTTT. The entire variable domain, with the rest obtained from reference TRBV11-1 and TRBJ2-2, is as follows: EAEVAQSPRYKITEKSQAVAFWCDPISGHATLYWYRQILGQGPELLVQFQDESVVDDSQLPKDRFSAERLKGVDSTLKIQPAELGDSAMYLCASSLGWMAGTGELFFGEGSRLTVL.